This T cell receptor beta chain was recovered during a study of blood T cell repertoires in COVID-19 (dated by TCRdb to the early 2020s). For context, the study as a whole: Samples covering the acute and convalescent phases of COVID-19 were provided by collaborators in the United States, Italy and Spain. The dataset comprised deeply sampled blood TCRbeta repertoires from subjects exposed to, actively infected with, or recovered from COVID-19. The sample metadata nearly always contained a de-identified subject ID, COVID-19 status, age in years and sex. The prospective study material was composed of cDNA or gDNA derived from T cells, B-cell-depleted T cells, or PBMCs. The repertoires were released in a freely available public database meant as a resource for research on the immune response to SARS-CoV-2. Samples came from the ongoing ImmuneRACE study (first 160 participants) plus 1,254 subjects from 6 global collaborators. Where available, HLA class I and class II types were taken from metadata supplied by the sample provider and were not determined by assay-based typing.

The collaborating institutions used their own protocols to collect whole blood in K2EDTA tubes. For TCRbeta analysis, collaborator samples were shipped as frozen whole blood, as isolated PBMCs, or as DNA extracted from either sample type. TCRbeta CDR3 regions were amplified from genomic DNA using the immunoSEQ Assay, a bias-controlled multiplex PCR. As for the original processing: Within the assay, amplification of reference gene primers was used to estimate how many nucleated cells each sample contained. To quantify the absolute abundance of each unique TCRbeta CDR3 rearrangement, sequence reads were collapsed and filtered. For each sample, productive Simpson clonality was calculated by taking the square root of Simpson's diversity index across productive rearrangements. TCRdb mirrors the immuneACCESS table, restricted to in-frame sequences. Some clones are absent from its copies; in checked studies, under half trace to an unresolved V gene, and the reason for the others is unknown. V, J and clone size are those of that table, while D and trimming were read from the DNA. The sample profile shows roughly 200,000 clones; 80% to 90% of them were found once. The ten largest make up 2.5% to 3.5% of the sample.

Comments on this clone: The antigen this receptor binds is unknown. Base qualities are missing; no much larger clone stands one base away.

The CDR3, cysteine through phenylalanine, is 13 amino acids long. Left in the record is the CDR3 DNA by itself, 39 bases read in frame from the first base. Relative to germline, V is missing 4 bases and J is missing 6 bases, with 2 bases of the junction outside any gene match. Sequences SNHLY (CDR1) and FYNNEI (CDR2) are obtained from the germline V gene. Broader findings and caveats from the paper: The amount of clinical and demographic metadata varied by source and participant and was provided uncurated.

This receptor was taken from a man between 60 and 75 years old with acute or convalescent COVID-19. This receptor chain uses TRBV2 and TRBJ2-1; TRBD2 matches 8 bases in the middle. Material: peripheral blood. CDR3 reads: CASSGTSSNEQFF. The bases are TGTGCCAGCAGTGGGACTAGCAGCAATGAGCAGTTCTTC.